In this sample, the clone carrying this T cell receptor beta chain turned up a few times. Its target is not known. The data originate from a study of CD8 T cells in ankylosing spondylitis. Regarding the study as a whole: Disease-linked clones were reportedly significantly enriched in matched ankylosing spondylitis synovial fluid. The authors found the disease-linked clones to be CD8+ and relatively rare in peripheral blood. Ankylosing spondylitis blood seemed to carry a telltale TCR beta motif made of fewer than ten highly homologous variants.

The TCR beta libraries were generated through quantitative 5'-RACE incorporating molecular barcodes. One entry per CDR3 protein, called by TCRdb with MiXCR from the 5' RACE reads. The table shows 750,000 to 850,000 distinct CDR3 sequences, with about an eighth occurring only once. The CDR3 consists of 13 residues. Germline V gene data show CDR1 as DFQATT and CDR2 as SNEGSKA (reference sequence). The V and J ends lost 5 bases and 2 bases, in that order; junction bases with no gene match: 5. The specimen was blood, either unsorted or a sorted T cell fraction (not recorded which). The clonotype originates from a male donor with ankylosing spondylitis. V gene TRBV20-1 combines with J gene TRBJ2-5; 7 nucleotides match TRBD1. The CDR3 DNA reads as TGCAGTGCTGCCCGGACAGGTCAAGAGACCCAGTACTTC. Translating gives CSAARTGQETQYF.